This T cell receptor beta chain originates from a study of CD8+CD57+ T cells in acquired aplastic anemia. Whole-study context: CD4+ cells from healthy donors averaged about 10.8 million reads. Study-wide results and limits: A significant difference in CD8+ Simpson's diversity between patients and controls was not found. Overlapping CD8+ CDR3 repertoires of patients and controls contained some 30 shared sequences.

The CDR3 loop spans 14 amino acids. Germline V gives CDR1 SGHVS, CDR2 FNYEAQ. The V end was cut by 4 bases, the J end by 5 bases, with 11 bases between. Genomic DNA, serving as template, underwent TCR beta VDJ and CDR3 profiling. TCRdb passed the reads through MiXCR, listing each CDR3 protein once. Among 150,000 to 200,000 distinct CDR3 sequences listed, 46% were seen once. A word on this clonotype: The antigen remains undetermined.

This receptor was obtained from a human donor in good health. The J gene is TRBJ2-2, the V gene TRBV7-6; no clear D gene. The sequencing sample was made of sorted CD4+, CD8+, or CD8+CD57+ T cells (not recorded which) from PBMCs. CDR3 nucleotides: TGTGCCAGCAGCTCGAAGACGGCTACCGGGGAGCTGTTTTTT. Translated: CASSSKTATGELFF.